This T cell receptor (beta chain) was recorded in a study of CXCR3-negative and CXCR3-positive naive CD8 T cells. Findings and caveats of the study: Sequencing showed both naive subsets with comparably high diversity, and memory CD8+ cells much lower.

Regarding this clonotype: The antigen remains undetermined.

This CDR3 has 13 residues. Germline-derived CDR1 and CDR2 are LGHNA and YSLEER. Researchers prepared the TRB cDNA libraries using 5' RACE with UMI labels. TCRdb re-called the 5' RACE reads, yielding one record per CDR3 amino acid sequence without DNA. This repertoire includes 20,000 to 25,000 distinct CDR3 sequences. Researchers sorted more than 250,000 cells of each CD8+ T cell subset in triplicate. The chain carries TRBV4-3 and TRBJ1-1. Material: memory CD8+ T cells from blood. This TCR derives from a human donor in good health. Some clones in this sample may be carry-over from other donors' samples. The CDR3: CASSQDRNTEAFF.